One and the same sample provided the 3 T cell receptor beta chains below, sequenced in a study of blood T cell repertoires in COVID-19. Assay: immunoSEQ multiplex PCR; the TCRdb copy retains only in-frame clones and omits some. Of 15,000 to 20,000 clones listed, 85% to 95% are singletons. Sequencing was carried out using peripheral blood. Receptors originate from a human donor in a cohort sampled during active COVID-19.

The CDR3 DNA follows: TGTGCCAGCAGCTCCTTCACCGGGACTAGCTTCCACGAGCAGTACTTC. Amino acid sequence: CASSSFTGTSFHEQYF. The J gene is TRBJ2-7, the V gene TRBV11-2; 9 nucleotides agree with TRBD2. This CDR3 region has 16 residues. Looked up from germline, CDR1 is SGHAT and CDR2 is FQNNGV. V shed 4 bases, J shed 5 bases, and the junction held 12 bases outside the gene matches.

The V and J genes are TRBV7-6 and TRBJ2-7, with TRBD2 matching 8 bases. V was pared by 4 bases and J by 7 bases, with 12 bases of the junction left unmatched. CDR1 SGHVS and CDR2 FNYEAQ come from the germline V gene. CDR3 length: 15 amino acids. This CDR3 is CASSSLSGGPQEQYF. CDR3 nucleotides: TGTGCCAGCAGCTCCCTCTCGGGAGGGCCTCAGGAGCAGTACTTC.

The rearrangement uses TRBV15 and TRBJ1-3; D gene uncertain. The V end lost 1 base, the J end lost 2 bases, and 9 bases lay between the germline ends. CDR1 and CDR2 from the germline V gene are LNHNV and YYDKDF (reference sequence). The CDR3 contains 15 residues. The CDR3 reads CATSRANVAGNTIYF. For the CDR3, the DNA is TGTGCCACCAGCAGAGCCAATGTTGCTGGAAACACCATATATTTT.